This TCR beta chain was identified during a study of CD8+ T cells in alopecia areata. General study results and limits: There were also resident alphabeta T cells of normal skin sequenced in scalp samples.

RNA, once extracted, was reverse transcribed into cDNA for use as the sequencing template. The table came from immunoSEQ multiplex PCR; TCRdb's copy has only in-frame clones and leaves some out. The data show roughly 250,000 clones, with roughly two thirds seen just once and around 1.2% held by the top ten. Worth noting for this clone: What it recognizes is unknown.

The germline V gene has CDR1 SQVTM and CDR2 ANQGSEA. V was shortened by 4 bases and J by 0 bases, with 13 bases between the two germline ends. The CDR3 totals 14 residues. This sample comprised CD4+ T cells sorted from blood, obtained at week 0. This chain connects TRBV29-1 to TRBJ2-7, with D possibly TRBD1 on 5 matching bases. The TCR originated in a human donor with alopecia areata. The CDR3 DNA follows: TGCAGCGTTGGTAGGGGCCTAAGCTCCTACGAGCAGTACTTC. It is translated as CSVGRGLSSYEQYF.